This T cell receptor (beta chain) was obtained from a study of blood T cells in healthy people across ages. A second PCR of roughly 6 to 12 cycles used a sample-barcoded 5' primer and a J-beta primer mix. TCRdb reanalysed the 5' RACE reads using MiXCR and keeps one entry per CDR3 protein. This sample has fewer than 1.5 million distinct CDR3 sequences; 35% to 45% occur once, and the top ten carry 7.9%. The sample providers were healthy Caucasian people from Russia, aged about 6 to 100. This TCR derives from a woman aged 18-29 years in good health. The source material was blood.

CDR3 bases: TGCGCCAGCACCTCGGGGAGGGGGCTCTACAATGAGCAGTTCTTC. Translated: CASTSGRGLYNEQFF. V usage is TRBV10-2 and J usage is TRBJ2-1; D may be TRBD1 or TRBD2 (7 bases each). The CDR3 consists of 15 residues. The ends were cut back, 7 bases at V and 3 bases at J, with 16 bases in the middle. Germline lookup yields CDR1 WSHSY and CDR2 SAAADI.